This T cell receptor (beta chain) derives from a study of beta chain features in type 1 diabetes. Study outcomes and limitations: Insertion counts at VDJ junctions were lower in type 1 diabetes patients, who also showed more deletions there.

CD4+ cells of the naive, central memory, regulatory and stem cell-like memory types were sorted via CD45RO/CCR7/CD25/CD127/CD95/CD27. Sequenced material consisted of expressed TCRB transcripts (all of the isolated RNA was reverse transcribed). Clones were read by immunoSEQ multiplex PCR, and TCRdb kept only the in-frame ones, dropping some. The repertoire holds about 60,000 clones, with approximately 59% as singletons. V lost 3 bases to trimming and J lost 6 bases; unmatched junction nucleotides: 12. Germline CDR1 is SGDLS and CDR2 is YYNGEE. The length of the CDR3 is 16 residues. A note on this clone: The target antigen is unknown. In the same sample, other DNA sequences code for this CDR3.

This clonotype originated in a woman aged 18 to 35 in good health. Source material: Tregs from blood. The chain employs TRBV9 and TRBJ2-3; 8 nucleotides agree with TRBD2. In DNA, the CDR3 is TGTGCCAGCAGCGCCACCGGGACTAGGGTAGGGGATACGCAGTATTTT. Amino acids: CASSATGTRVGDTQYF.